The rows below give T cell receptor beta chains drawn from one sample of a study of T-cell reconstitution after alpha-beta-depleted transplantation in children. Using its own MiXCR run on the PCR reads, TCRdb lists one record per CDR3 protein. The sample consists of approximately 9,000 distinct CDR3 sequences, 15% to 20% of them appearing once. The sample consisted of PBMCs, mostly from graft donor cells, taken 60 days after TCRalphabeta/CD19-depleted stem cell transplant. The receptors were gathered from a girl under three years old who had a stem cell transplant for combined immunodeficiency, so the T cells may come from the graft donor. CDR3s include the opening cysteine and the closing phenylalanine or tryptophan. The order of the fields is clone size, D gene, J gene, V gene, CDR3 protein, CDR3 DNA. D genes are given only for firm matches. Some rows mark clone size as missing; the rest say once, few, many or name a class of expanded clone.

>many|TRBD2|TRBJ2-3|TRBV6-5
CASSRGLASTDTQYF
TGTGCCAGCAGCCGAGGACTAGCGAGCACAGATACGCAGTATTTT
>many|.|TRBJ2-1|TRBV12-3/TRBV12-4
CASRTDSYEQFF
TGTGCCAGCAGGACTGACAGCTATGAGCAGTTCTTC
>many|.|TRBJ2-7|TRBV20-1
CSARGTGEQYF
TGCAGTGCTAGAGGGACGGGCGAGCAGTACTTC
>many|.|TRBJ1-2|TRBV5-4
CASSSQAGLYGYTF
TGTGCCAGCAGCTCTCAGGCAGGTCTTTATGGCTACACCTTC
>many|.|TRBJ2-7|TRBV20-1
CSARSSYEQYF
TGCAGTGCTAGGTCTTCGTACGAGCAGTACTTC
>few|.|TRBJ1-2|TRBV20-1
CSAAGGLYGYTF
TGCAGTGCTGCGGGAGGGCTCTATGGCTACACCTTC
>.|TRBD2|TRBJ2-3|TRBV5-1
CASSFLAGARDTQYF
TGCGCCAGCAGCTTCCTAGCGGGAGCGCGCGATACGCAGTATTTT
>many|TRBD2|TRBJ2-2|TRBV10-3
CAIKGGGRSTGELFF
TGTGCCATCAAGGGAGGCGGGAGGAGCACCGGGGAGCTGTTTTTT
>many|TRBD1|TRBJ2-7|TRBV28
CASSTTGLGQYF
TGTGCCAGCAGCACGACAGGGCTGGGGCAGTACTTC
>.|.|TRBJ1-1|TRBV5-1
CASSLGRLNTEAFF
TGCGCCAGCAGCTTGGGACGGTTGAACACTGAAGCTTTCTTT
>.|.|TRBJ2-5|TRBV28
CASSPQGRQETQYF
TGTGCCAGCAGCCCTCAGGGGAGACAAGAGACCCAGTACTTC
>many|.|TRBJ2-5|TRBV3-1
CASSQDVSGWEETQYF
TGTGCCAGCAGCCAAGACGTTTCGGGGTGGGAAGAGACCCAGTACTTC
>few|.|TRBJ2-7|TRBV6-2/TRBV6-3
CASQTQLYEQYF
TGTGCCAGCCAGACACAGCTCTACGAGCAGTACTTC
>many|TRBD2|TRBJ2-5|TRBV6-2/TRBV6-3
CASSYSTSGGETQYF
TGTGCCAGCAGTTACTCGACTAGCGGGGGAGAGACCCAGTACTTC
>many|.|TRBJ2-1|TRBV6-1
CASSAAREYSYNEQFF
TGTGCCAGCAGTGCCGCCCGGGAGTACTCCTACAATGAGCAGTTCTTC
>.|.|TRBJ2-1|TRBV3-1
CASSRQGGAAGPNEQFF
TGTGCCAGCAGCCGACAAGGGGGGGCGGCAGGGCCCAATGAGCAGTTCTTC
>many|TRBD2|TRBJ2-3|TRBV6-4
CASASGGASDTQYF
TGTGCCAGCGCCAGCGGGGGGGCCTCAGATACGCAGTATTTT
>few|.|TRBJ1-1|TRBV15
CATSRGEYTEAFF
TGTGCCACCAGCAGAGGAGAGTACACTGAAGCTTTCTTT
>.|.|TRBJ2-7|TRBV7-2
CASSSQGGLSYEQYF
TGTGCCAGCAGCTCCCAAGGCGGGCTCTCCTACGAGCAGTACTTC
>many|.|TRBJ2-4|TRBV7-2
CASSLEGGRNIQYF
TGTGCCAGCAGCTTAGAAGGGGGGAGAAACATTCAGTACTTC
>.|.|TRBJ2-2|TRBV13
CASSLGVGSGDTGELFF
TGTGCCAGCAGCTTAGGCGTCGGCTCGGGGGACACCGGGGAGCTGTTTTTT
>.|.|TRBJ2-7|TRBV7-9
CASSLQGLFSEQYF
TGTGCCAGCAGCTTACAAGGCCTGTTCTCCGAGCAGTACTTC
>.|TRBD2|TRBJ2-3|TRBV27
CASRRASGSTQYF
TGTGCCAGCAGAAGGGCTAGCGGGAGTACGCAGTATTTT
>few|TRBD2|TRBJ2-7|TRBV5-6
CASSLGLASYEQYF
TGTGCCAGCAGCTTGGGACTAGCCAGCTACGAGCAGTACTTC
>.|.|TRBJ1-5|TRBV28
CASSFWRKREPQHF
TGTGCCAGCAGTTTTTGGAGGAAAAGGGAACCCCAGCATTTT
>few|.|TRBJ2-1|TRBV28
CASSLYPGEASSYNEQFF
TGTGCCAGCAGTTTATACCCGGGAGAAGCCAGCTCCTACAATGAGCAGTTCTTC
>few|.|TRBJ2-7|TRBV7-2
CASSLGTGYYEQYF
TGTGCCAGCAGCTTAGGTACAGGTTACTACGAGCAGTACTTC
>few|TRBD1|TRBJ2-1|TRBV7-8
CASSLYPQGADEQFF
TGTGCCAGCAGCCTTTACCCCCAGGGGGCTGATGAGCAGTTCTTC
>many|TRBD2|TRBJ2-1|TRBV20-1
CSAPPPTSGGINEQFF
TGCAGTGCTCCTCCTCCGACTAGCGGGGGAATCAATGAGCAGTTCTTC
>many|.|TRBJ2-1|TRBV27
CASSLGHSYNEQFF
TGTGCCAGCAGTTTGGGACACTCCTACAATGAGCAGTTCTTC
>.|.|TRBJ2-6|TRBV6-2/TRBV6-3
CASSSRRSGANVLTF
TGTGCCAGCAGCTCCCGGAGGTCCGGGGCCAACGTCCTGACTTTC
>.|.|TRBJ2-1|TRBV15
CATSRSYLSDEQFF
TGTGCCACCAGCAGATCATACTTGAGCGATGAGCAGTTCTTC
>.|.|TRBJ1-1|TRBV5-1
CASSLGIHPSPSTEAFF
TGCGCCAGCAGCTTAGGAATTCATCCCTCCCCGAGCACTGAAGCTTTCTTT
>few|.|TRBJ2-5|TRBV5-1
CASSSTSSTQYF
TGCGCCAGCAGCTCCACTTCTTCGACCCAGTACTTC
>.|.|TRBJ2-1|TRBV3-1
CASSQVLARGSYNEQFF
TGTGCCAGCAGCCAAGTCCTAGCGCGCGGCTCCTACAATGAGCAGTTCTTC
>many|.|TRBJ2-3|TRBV20-1
CSASRPFYRRAYTQYF
TGCAGTGCTAGCCGCCCCTTTTACAGGAGAGCTTATACGCAGTATTTT
>few|.|TRBJ2-7|TRBV7-2
CASSLSRVRYEQYF
TGTGCCAGCAGCTTATCCCGGGTTCGGTACGAGCAGTACTTC
>.|.|TRBJ2-3|TRBV7-2
CASSHAGRDRRTDTQYF
TGTGCCAGCAGCCACGCGGGACGAGACAGGCGCACAGATACGCAGTATTTT
>many|.|TRBJ2-3|TRBV12-3/TRBV12-4
CASSLGDFTDTQYF
TGTGCCAGCAGTTTGGGGGATTTCACAGATACGCAGTATTTT
>many|.|TRBJ1-5|TRBV6-5
CASSSFREGNQPQHF
TGTGCCAGCAGTTCTTTTAGGGAGGGCAATCAGCCCCAGCATTTT
>.|.|TRBJ1-2|TRBV15
CATSRSFGARSYGYTF
TGTGCCACCAGCAGATCGTTCGGGGCCCGATCATATGGCTACACCTTC
>many|TRBD1|TRBJ1-1|TRBV20-1
CSARTGQGTEAFF
TGCAGTGCTAGAACAGGACAGGGCACTGAAGCTTTCTTT
>few|.|TRBJ2-5|TRBV7-9
CASSGETQYF
TGTGCCAGCAGCGGAGAGACCCAGTACTTC
>once|TRBD2|TRBJ2-2|TRBV12-3/TRBV12-4
CASSLATSGRSGELFF
TGTGCCAGCAGTTTAGCGACTAGCGGGAGGTCCGGGGAGCTGTTTTTT
>.|.|TRBJ1-2|TRBV7-8
CASSLFSIYGYTF
TGTGCCAGCAGCTTATTCTCTATATATGGCTACACCTTC
>.|TRBD1|TRBJ2-7|TRBV28
CAGPGQIYEQYF
TGTGCCGGGCCGGGACAGATTTACGAGCAGTACTTC
>few|.|TRBJ2-7|TRBV18
CASSPQGSGYEQYF
TGTGCCAGCTCACCCCAAGGCAGCGGATACGAGCAGTACTTC
>few|.|TRBJ1-5|TRBV5-6
CASSSRPLDSNQPQHF
TGTGCCAGCAGCTCGAGACCCCTCGATAGCAATCAGCCCCAGCATTTT
>many|.|TRBJ1-5|TRBV5-1
CASSDGSVGNQPQHF
TGCGCCAGCAGCGACGGCTCTGTGGGCAATCAGCCCCAGCATTTT
>few|.|TRBJ2-2|TRBV14
CASSQVSNTGELFF
TGTGCCAGCAGCCAGGTCTCGAACACCGGGGAGCTGTTTTTT
>few|TRBD1|TRBJ2-1|TRBV28
CASRPGQASTNEQFF
TGTGCCAGCAGACCGGGACAGGCTAGTACCAATGAGCAGTTCTTC
>.|.|TRBJ2-5|TRBV27
CASAQRRIETQYF
TGTGCCAGCGCCCAGCGCAGGATAGAGACCCAGTACTTC
>many|.|TRBJ1-2|TRBV20-1
CSARDGRSYTF
TGCAGTGCTAGGGACGGGAGGAGCTACACCTTC
>.|.|TRBJ2-2|TRBV2
CASSYGGPHTGELFF
TGTGCCAGCAGTTACGGGGGGCCCCACACCGGGGAGCTGTTTTTT
>few|.|TRBJ2-5|TRBV14
CASSQVWQKETQYF
TGTGCCAGCAGCCAAGTCTGGCAGAAAGAGACCCAGTACTTC
>few|TRBD1|TRBJ1-1|TRBV6-4
CATTRQGNTEAFF
TGTGCCACCACGAGACAGGGTAACACTGAAGCTTTCTTT
>.|TRBD1|TRBJ2-3|TRBV28
CASTTGESIHTQYF
TGTGCCAGCACAACAGGGGAATCAATTCATACGCAGTATTTT
>.|TRBD1|TRBJ2-3|TRBV11-1
CASSSTRGHTQYF
TGTGCCAGCAGCTCTACCAGGGGGCACACGCAGTATTTT
>many|.|TRBJ2-7|TRBV7-2
CASSLQGGLSYEQYF
TGTGCCAGCAGCTTACAGGGTGGACTCTCCTACGAGCAGTACTTC